Shown below are 20 T cell receptor beta chains from a single sample sequenced in a study of blood T cell repertoires in COVID-19. TCRdb keeps only in-frame clones here, not all; method: immunoSEQ multiplex PCR. The table lists under 40,000 clones, roughly 90% of them singletons, with 34% in the top ten. Sequences were obtained from peripheral blood. Every receptor here comes from a man between 65 and 79 years old with active COVID-19.

The chain recombines TRBV24-1 with TRBJ2-3; 7 bases map to TRBD2. The CDR3 spans 15 residues. Per the germline V gene, CDR1 is KGHDR and CDR2 is SFDVKD. Trimming at V came to 7 bases and at J to 2 bases, leaving 8 bases not matched to a gene. The CDR3 DNA is TGTGCCACCAGGTTGGGGGGAGGGCCCACAGATACGCAGTATTTT. It is translated as CATRLGGGPTDTQYF.

This rearrangement joins TRBV6-5 to TRBJ1-3; 12 nucleotides match TRBD1. Germline V gene lookup returns CDR1 MNHEY and CDR2 SVGAGI. The CDR3 is 16 residues long. The trim removed 1 base at V and 8 bases at J, leaving 6 bases unmatched. DNA of the CDR3: TGTGCCAGCAGTTACTTCGGGACAGGGGGCGAATACACCATATATTTT. Protein: CASSYFGTGGEYTIYF.

The chain links TRBV28 to TRBJ1-1, with D possibly matching TRBD1 (6 bases). The CDR3 covers 15 residues. Germline V gene lookup returns CDR1 MDHEN and CDR2 SYDVKM. V dropped 3 bases and J dropped 4 bases, with 15 bases sitting between them. CDR3 loop: CASSLGGAFVTEAFF. The CDR3 DNA reads as TGTGCCAGCAGTTTGGGGGGGGCTTTTGTCACTGAAGCTTTCTTT.

The J gene is TRBJ2-1, the V gene TRBV19; 9 bases are shared with TRBD1. There are 14 residues in the CDR3. Trimming at V came to 6 bases and at J to 7 bases, leaving 7 bases not matched to a gene. The germline gives CDR1 LNHDA, CDR2 SQIVND (reference sequence). For the CDR3, the DNA is TGTGCCAGTAGGTCCGGACAGGGGTGGAATGAGCAGTTCTTC. Translation gives CASRSGQGWNEQFF.

The chain employs TRBV6-7 and TRBJ2-1; maybe TRBD1 (6 bases). TRBV6-7 is an ORF, and what it does is uncertain. The CDR3 covers 15 residues. With 1 base removed from V and 7 bases from J, the gap between germline ends came to 14 bases. CDR3 residues: CASSYFTGRGNEQFF. The CDR3 DNA is TGTGCCAGCAGTTACTTTACAGGGCGAGGGAATGAGCAGTTCTTC.

This chain connects TRBV6-2 or TRBV6-3 to TRBJ2-3; TRBD2 agrees at 8 bases. This CDR3 comprises 15 residues. Germline V gene data show CDR1 as MNHEY and CDR2 as SVGEGT. The V and J ends lost 5 bases and 0 bases, in that order; junction bases with no gene match: 4. CDR3 coding DNA: TGTGCCAGCAGTGACGGGAGGGCGAGCACAGATACGCAGTATTTT. Amino acid sequence: CASSDGRASTDTQYF.

The sample holds one count of this clone. The V call is TRBV2, the J call TRBJ2-4; D perhaps matches TRBD1 (5 bases). Germline V CDR1 and CDR2: SNHLY, FYNNEI. The CDR3 is 14 residues long. V lost 7 bases and J 12 bases, leaving 22 bases between the germline ends. The CDR3 reads CASNDPLRGTNQYF. The CDR3 DNA reads TGTGCCAGCAACGATCCCCTAAGGGGTACGAATCAGTACTTC.

The chain joins TRBV7-3 to TRBJ2-2; 13 bases are a match to TRBD2. With 5 bases clipped from V and 9 bases from J, the junction kept 12 bases outside the gene matches. CDR3 size: 17 residues. From germline, CDR1 is SGHTA and CDR2 FQGTGA. The CDR3 loop reads CASSPAGTSGMNRELFF. DNA of the CDR3: TGTGCCAGCAGCCCGGCCGGGACTAGCGGGATGAACAGGGAGCTGTTTTTT. Using reference TRBV7-3 and TRBJ2-2 for the parts outside the CDR3, the full variable domain is GAGVSQTPSNKVTEKGKYVELRCDPISGHTALYWYRQSLGQGPEFLIYFQGTGAADDSGLPNDRFFAVRPEGSVSTLKIQRTERGDSAVYLCASSPAGTSGMNRELFFGEGSRLTVL.

The chain combines TRBV7-2 with TRBJ1-6; perhaps TRBD1 as D (5 bases). The CDR3 spans 15 residues. Germline V gene data show CDR1 as SGHTA and CDR2 as FQGNSA. The ends were cut back, 1 base at V and 10 bases at J, with 14 bases in the middle. The CDR3, as DNA: TGTGCCAGCAGCTTAGTGGGAGGGACGGGATCACCCCTCCACTTT. Protein sequence: CASSLVGGTGSPLHF.

This clone was seen only once. J is TRBJ2-6 and V is TRBV6-5; D ambiguous. Per germline, CDR1 MNHEY and CDR2 SVGAGI. V lost 8 bases and J lost 3, with 14 bases in between. This CDR3 spans 15 amino acids. CDR3 bases: TGTGCCAGCCACTTACGCCAAAGTGGGGCCAACGTCCTGACTTTC. Its protein product is CASHLRQSGANVLTF.

The chain couples TRBV7-2 to TRBJ2-3, with 10 bases aligning to TRBD2. The CDR3 spans 14 residues. The junction had 5 bases not matched to a gene; V was cut back by 5 bases and J by 6 bases. The germline CDR1 and CDR2 sequences are SGHTA and FQGNSA. The DNA of the CDR3 is TGTGCCAGCAGCCTGGGACTAGCGTTTGATACGCAGTATTTT. Encoded protein: CASSLGLAFDTQYF.

In its sample, this clone was seen a few times. The V and J genes are TRBV5-5 and TRBJ2-7; 7 nucleotides match TRBD1. V shed 4 bases and J 0 bases; nucleotides not matched to a gene: 4. Germline V gene lookup returns CDR1 SGHKS and CDR2 YYEKEE (reference sequence). The CDR3 spans 14 residues. In DNA, the CDR3 is TGTGCCAGCAGCCCCCGGGACAGCTCCTACGAGCAGTACTTC. Translation gives CASSPRDSSYEQYF.

CDR3 sequence reads: CASRGPVLYGYTF. CDR3 in DNA: TGTGCCAGCCGAGGGCCTGTCCTCTATGGCTACACCTTC. The J gene is TRBJ1-2, the V gene TRBV28; the D is unclear. Germline lookup yields CDR1 MDHEN and CDR2 SYDVKM. CDR3 size: 13 residues. Trimming removed 8 bases from V and 4 bases from J, with 14 bases in between.

This chain uses TRBV7-2 with TRBJ2-3; no reliable D call. Trimming removed 5 bases from V and 1 base from J, with 13 bases in between. The germline gives CDR1 SGHTA, CDR2 FQGNSA. This CDR3 spans 15 amino acids. CDR3 protein: CASSLILLRTDTQYF. The CDR3 DNA reads TGTGCCAGCAGCCTAATACTATTACGCACAGATACGCAGTATTTT.

The V gene is TRBV6-1, the J gene TRBJ1-5; D unresolved. Germline V gene sequence: CDR1 MNHNS, CDR2 SASEGT. V lost 2 bases, J lost 5 bases, and 7 bases lay in between. The CDR3 totals 13 residues. For the CDR3, the DNA is TGTGCCAGCAGTGAATTCGGGTATCAGCCCCAGCATTTT. It encodes CASSEFGYQPQHF.

This clone was seen a single time. The chain carries TRBV2 and TRBJ2-7; the D gene is possibly TRBD2 (6 bases). V was cut by 6 bases and J by 0 bases, with 12 bases left in between. CDR3 length equals 14 residues. The germline V gene encodes CDR1 SNHLY and CDR2 FYNNEI. The CDR3 DNA follows: TGTGCCAGCAGACAATCGGGACTCTCCTACGAGCAGTACTTC. Encoded protein: CASRQSGLSYEQYF.

The chain joins TRBV9 to TRBJ1-6, with D tentatively TRBD1 (5 bases). The CDR3 spans 15 residues. Per germline, CDR1 SGDLS and CDR2 YYNGEE. Deletions cut 3 bases from V and 6 bases from J, with 13 bases between. CDR3 coding DNA: TGTGCCAGCAGCGCCGACGACAGCCTTAATTCACCCCTCCACTTT. It specifies CASSADDSLNSPLHF.

The genes are TRBV30 and TRBJ2-3; TRBD1 matches 7 bases. This CDR3 is built from 14 residues. V gave up 2 bases and J gave up 8 bases; unmatched junction bases: 10. In germline, CDR1 is GTSNPN, CDR2 SVGIG (reference sequence). The CDR3 coding sequence is TGTGCCTGGAGTAAGGGGGCCGGTCGAAGTACGCAGTATTTT. Residues: CAWSKGAGRSTQYF.

V is TRBV24-1 and J is TRBJ2-1; 8 bases are a match to TRBD2. The CDR3 extends over 12 amino acids. Trimming at V came to 3 bases and at J to 10 bases, leaving 1 base not matched to a gene. The germline V gene encodes CDR1 KGHDR and CDR2 SFDVKD. The CDR3 bases are TGTGCCACCAGTGATACTAGCGGAGAGCAGTTCTTC. As protein: CATSDTSGEQFF.

This clone was picked up one time. The chain has TRBV11-1 and TRBJ2-1, with a tentative D call TRBD1 (5 bases). Trimming shortened V by 5 bases and J by 11 bases, and 10 bases separated the two germline ends. Germline V gene data show CDR1 as SGHAT and CDR2 as FQDESV (reference sequence). The CDR3 spans 11 residues. Here the CDR3 reads CASSPGNKQFF. Written as DNA, the CDR3 is TGTGCCAGCAGCCCAGGGAATAAGCAGTTCTTC.